This T cell receptor beta chain came from a study of regulatory T cells in long-lasting Graves disease. Whole-study results and caveats: Persistent patients shared more public clonotypes (about 2,700) than new patients (about 930).

Regarding time point: persistent/refractory GD, antithyroid drugs over 5 years with positive TRAb. PBMC-derived RNA was used for the TCR library. The CDR3 consists of 15 residues. Germline assignment: CDR1 LGHDT and CDR2 YNNKEL (reference sequence). V lost 4 bases and J lost 6, with 19 bases in between. As concerns this clonotype: What it binds is unknown.

According to the study, TCR beta libraries were built with iRepertoire HTBI primers and CDR3-region Arm-PCR. Via MiXCR, TCRdb re-called the multiplex PCR reads, giving one row per CDR3 protein. The sample records 350,000 to 500,000 distinct CDR3 sequences, 21% being singletons. The chain is built from TRBV3-1 and TRBJ2-7, with D possibly called TRBD1 or TRBD2 (5 bases each). This clonotype was sampled from a female donor with Graves disease. This sample comprised peripheral blood mononuclear cells (PBMCs), obtained when the disease was refractory, from a patient treated with antithyroid drugs. The CDR3 DNA reads as TGTGCCAGCAGCCCGACCGGGACCAGGCATCCCGAGCAGTACTTC. Translation: CASSPTGTRHPEQYF.